Following are 20 T cell receptor beta chains from one sample sequenced in a study of human T cells and chemical hapten exposure. Indicated time point: pre-sensitization, week 0. As for treatment: therapeutic diphenylcyclopropenone sensitization with weekly scalp DPC. TCRdb called the RACE reads again in MiXCR, with one record for every CDR3 protein. The profile shows more than 300,000 distinct CDR3 sequences, roughly 5% of them singletons. The specimen comprised whole blood, sampled in connection with sensitization to the hapten diphenylcyclopropenone (DPC). The source is a woman between 50 and 59 years old with alopecia areata. Some clones in this sample may be carry-over from other donors' samples.

CDR3 coding DNA: TGTGCCAGCAGTTCCTACGACTCGTCCAACACCTTC. Protein sequence: CASSSYDSSNTF. This sequence joins TRBV28 and TRBJ1-2; D gene uncertain. This CDR3 spans 12 amino acids. V shed 4 bases and J shed 12 bases, with 15 bases lying between them. Germline lookup yields CDR1 MDHEN and CDR2 SYDVKM.

CDR3 amino acids: CSARDLWLAGDTQYF. CDR3 in DNA: TGCAGTGCTAGAGATCTGTGGCTAGCGGGAGATACGCAGTATTTT. This chain connects TRBV20-1 to TRBJ2-3; the match to TRBD2 covers 8 bases. CDR3 length equals 15 residues. V shed 0 bases, J shed 5 bases, and the junction held 7 bases outside the gene matches. Looked up from germline, CDR1 is DFQATT and CDR2 is SNEGSKA (reference sequence).

This clonotype appeared a few times. The V gene is TRBV7-9, the J gene TRBJ1-5, with D tentatively TRBD1 (6 bases). CDR3 length equals 16 residues. V lost 5 bases to trimming and J lost 2 bases, with 16 bases between them. Germline assignment: CDR1 SEHNR and CDR2 FQNEAQ (reference sequence). CDR3 nucleotides: TGTGCCAGCAGCCCACAGGGCTGGTATGGCAATCAGCCCCAGCATTTT. Translating gives CASSPQGWYGNQPQHF.

At least ten counts were recorded for this clonotype. The genes are TRBV6-2 or TRBV6-3 and TRBJ2-1, with TRBD1 as a possible D gene (6 bases). This CDR3 has 15 residues. CDR1 and CDR2 (germline): MNHEY, SVGEGT. Between the trimmed V and J ends, which lost 7 bases and 3 bases, there was a span of 16 bases. Here the CDR3 reads CASKTSTGFYNEQFF. The CDR3, as DNA: TGTGCCAGCAAAACCAGCACAGGGTTCTACAATGAGCAGTTCTTC.

This clonotype came up many times. V is TRBV4-1 and J is TRBJ2-7, with 11 bases matching TRBD2. This CDR3 contains 16 residues. Per the germline V gene, CDR1 is MGHRA and CDR2 is YSYEKL. V dropped 4 bases and J dropped 5; count of bases not matched to a gene: 10. In nucleotides, the CDR3 is TGCGCCAGCAGCCCGTTACTTATAGCGGGGGGGGACGAGCAGTACTTC. It yields the protein CASSPLLIAGGDEQYF.

The sample holds many counts of this clonotype. This rearrangement joins TRBV27 to TRBJ1-1; no reliable D call. From germline, CDR1 is MNHEY and CDR2 SMNVEV (reference sequence). Trimming cost V 0 bases and J 0 bases, with 11 bases left between them. The CDR3 has 16 residues. CDR3 nucleotides: TGTGCCAGCAGTTTATCCCCCCCCGGGGTGAACACTGAAGCTTTCTTT. Protein: CASSLSPPGVNTEAFF.

The gene calls are TRBV6-5 and TRBJ1-1, with D uncertain. The CDR3 is made up of 17 amino acids. Per the germline V gene, CDR1 is MNHEY and CDR2 is SVGAGI. Trimming took off 0 bases at V and 2 bases at J, with 16 bases between the two ends. The CDR3 nucleotides are TGTGCCAGCAGTTACTCGATGATCGGCAGCCTAAACACTGAAGCTTTCTTT. Translating it yields CASSYSMIGSLNTEAFF.

This clonotype has a count of ten or more. The gene calls are TRBV27 and TRBJ2-7; TRBD2 matches at 11 bases. The trim removed 6 bases at V and 4 bases at J, leaving 5 bases unmatched. Germline V CDR1 and CDR2: MNHEY, SMNVEV (reference sequence). The CDR3 contains 14 residues. This chain's CDR3 is CASRRASGGYEQYF. The CDR3 DNA reads as TGTGCCAGCAGGCGGGCTAGCGGGGGGTACGAGCAGTACTTC.

This clonotype was counted at least ten times. The chain joins TRBV6-5 to TRBJ1-3; D is perhaps TRBD1 (5 bases). The germline V gene has CDR1 MNHEY and CDR2 SVGAGI. Trimming took off 0 bases at V and 0 bases at J, with 6 bases between the two ends. This CDR3 is 15 amino acids long. CDR3 loop: CASSYSTVSGNTIYF. In DNA, the CDR3 is TGTGCCAGCAGTTACTCGACAGTCTCTGGAAACACCATATATTTT.

With respect to this clonotype: The junction does not match germline at one end; this may be a read error. The chain is built from TRBV29-1 and TRBJ1-1; D is unclear. The length of the CDR3 is 12 residues. Germline values: CDR1 SQVTM, CDR2 ANQGSEA. CDR3 bases: TGCAGCGTTGGCCCGCCGGGAGGAGAAGCTTCCTTT. Translated: CSVGPPGGEASF. Together with reference TRBV29-1 and TRBJ1-1, the CDR3 gives the full variable domain: SAVISQKPSRDICQRGTSLTIQCQVDSQVTMMFWYRQQPGQSLTLIATANQGSEATYESGFVIDKFPISRPNLTFSTLTVSNMSPEDSSIYLCSVGPPGGEASFGQGTRLTVV.

This clonotype was detected ten times or more. The chain employs TRBV30 and TRBJ2-7, with D tentatively TRBD2 (6 bases). The CDR3 covers 14 residues. Trimming shortened V by 3 bases and J by 6 bases, and 18 bases separated the two germline ends. Germline values: CDR1 GTSNPN, CDR2 SVGIG (reference sequence). The CDR3 sequence: CAWSLGLLGGEQYF. As DNA, the CDR3 is TGTGCCTGGAGCCTGGGACTCCTCGGGGGCGAGCAGTACTTC. The full variable domain, in which reference TRBV30 and TRBJ2-7 provide the parts outside the CDR3, is SQTIHQWPATLVQPVGSPLSLECTVEGTSNPNLYWYRQAAGRGLQLLFYSVGIGQISSEVPQNLSASRPQDRQFILSSKKLLLSDSGFYLCAWSLGLLGGEQYFGPGTRLTVT.

This clonotype was seen more than once but under ten times. V is TRBV27 and J is TRBJ2-1; unclear D gene. V lost 4 bases and J lost 5, with 9 bases in between. Germline lookup yields CDR1 MNHEY and CDR2 SMNVEV (reference sequence). The CDR3 sequence is 13 residues long. The CDR3: CASSSVPHNEQFF. The CDR3, as DNA: TGTGCCAGCAGTTCCGTGCCCCACAATGAGCAGTTCTTC.

This clonotype was seen at least ten times. The V call is TRBV18, the J call TRBJ2-1; 7 bases map to TRBD1. Looked up from germline, CDR1 is KGHSH and CDR2 is LQKENI. The ends lost 4 bases at V and 0 bases at J; junction bases unmatched: 6. This CDR3 has 16 amino acids. CDR3 region: CASSLSTGSSYNEQFF. For the CDR3, the DNA is TGTGCCAGCTCACTCTCGACAGGGAGCTCCTACAATGAGCAGTTCTTC.

A few counts support this clonotype. V gene TRBV12-3 or TRBV12-4 combines with J gene TRBJ2-5, with 8 bases lining up with TRBD2. This CDR3 is 18 amino acids long. Unmatched junction bases numbered 17, after V lost 3 bases and J lost 5 bases. CDR3 coding DNA: TGTGCCAGCAGTTTTGGGGCGGCTAGCGGGCAGGTCGGCGAGACCCAGTACTTC. Its protein is CASSFGAASGQVGETQYF.

The table lists this clonotype with a few counts. The rearrangement uses TRBV2 and TRBJ2-1; TRBD2 agrees at 14 bases. The germline V gene has CDR1 SNHLY and CDR2 FYNNEI. Germline trimming cut 4 bases from V and 7 bases from J; bases unmatched to any gene: 3. This CDR3 is 15 amino acids long. CDR3 protein: CASSAWTSGGNEQFF. The CDR3 coding sequence is TGTGCCAGCAGTGCCTGGACTAGCGGGGGGAATGAGCAGTTCTTC.

Remarks on this clonotype: One base away lies a much larger clone, so this may be a sequencing read error. This chain joins TRBV6-5 and TRBJ2-1; 15 bases agree with TRBD2. This CDR3 contains 16 residues. Germline CDR1 and CDR2: MNHEY and SVGAGI. The CDR3 loop is CASSPGLAGGGDERFF. CDR3 sequence (DNA): TGTGCCAGCAGTCCGGGACTAGCGGGGGGTGGCGATGAGCGGTTCTTC.

In its sample, this clonotype was seen many times. The genes are TRBV7-9 and TRBJ1-5; TRBD1 might be the D (5 bases). V was shortened by 2 bases and J by 3 bases, with 8 bases between the two germline ends. The V gene's germline CDR1 is SEHNR and CDR2 FQNEAQ (reference sequence). CDR3 size: 14 residues. The CDR3 sequence: CASSLQGYNQPQHF. CDR3 sequence (DNA): TGTGCCAGCAGCTTACAGGGTTACAATCAGCCCCAGCATTTT.

The V and J genes are TRBV6-6 and TRBJ1-2, with no clear D. Germline V CDR1 and CDR2: MNHNY, SVGAGI (reference sequence). The V gene lost 0 bases and the J gene lost 11 bases, with 13 bases spanning the gap. This CDR3 has 13 amino acids. The CDR3 reads CASSYSGLFGYTF. The CDR3 DNA reads as TGTGCCAGCAGTTACTCTGGCCTTTTCGGGTACACCTTC.

For this clonotype: One end of the junction does not line up with germline, which may come from a read error. The V call is TRBV5-8, the J call TRBJ1-4; D is undetermined. Germline-derived CDR1 and CDR2 are SGHTS and YDEGEE. The CDR3 sequence is 9 residues long. The CDR3 region is CASSQSLGF. The CDR3 DNA follows: TGTGCCAGCAGTCAAAGCTTGGGGTTT.

A few counts support this clonotype. The chain joins TRBV7-9 to TRBJ1-4, with 9 bases lining up with TRBD1. This CDR3 has 19 amino acids. With 3 bases clipped from V and 8 bases from J, the junction kept 19 bases outside the gene matches. The germline V gene encodes CDR1 SEHNR and CDR2 FQNEAQ (reference sequence). As DNA, the CDR3 is TGTGCCAGCAGCTTCGGCGAGCCCGGGACAGGGATTTTCAAGGAAAAACTGTTTTTT. Translated: CASSFGEPGTGIFKEKLFF.